The 14 T cell receptor beta chains presented below share a single source sample, sequenced in a study of CXCR3-negative and CXCR3-positive naive CD8 T cells. Study conclusions and caveats: The TRB CDR3s that CXCR3-positive naive cells carried were more hydrophobic than those of CXCR3-negative naive cells.

The TRB cDNA libraries were prepared by 5' RACE with UMI labels. One entry per CDR3 protein, without DNA, is what TCRdb gives after re-calling the 5' RACE reads. Its listing shows under 150,000 distinct CDR3 sequences. Their antigens are not known. What was sequenced was naive CXCR3+ CD8+ T cells from blood. Regarding subset: CD45RO-CCR7+CD27+CD95- naive CD8+ T cells expressing CXCR3 (TNR3+). The receptors come from a human donor in good health. Some clones in this sample may be carry-over from other donors' samples.

The rearrangement links TRBV19 to TRBJ1-2. CDR3 length: 12 residues. Germline CDR1 reads LNHDA; CDR2 reads SQIVND (reference sequence). CDR3 protein: CASSIGDYGYTF.

The chain recombines TRBV12-3 or TRBV12-4 with TRBJ2-4. The CDR3 is 13 residues long. The CDR3 here is CASSFNSKNIQYF.

V gene TRBV5-1 combines with J gene TRBJ2-7; the D call from TCRdb, TRBD1, cannot be confirmed without DNA. From germline, CDR1 is SGHRS and CDR2 YFSETQ. The CDR3 has 15 amino acids. This CDR3 is CASSTGPRGSYEQYF.

The chain combines TRBV7-9 with TRBJ1-1. The V gene's germline CDR1 is SEHNR and CDR2 FQNEAQ (reference sequence). This CDR3 is 14 amino acids long. The CDR3 spells CASSLGDIQNGAFF.

The chain links TRBV7-6 to TRBJ2-5. This CDR3 contains 13 residues. Germline CDR1 SGHVS, CDR2 FNYEAQ. Here the CDR3 reads CASSWMGKETQYF.

The V and J genes are TRBV19 and TRBJ2-5; with no DNA, the TCRdb D assignment of TRBD1 cannot be verified. Per germline, CDR1 LNHDA and CDR2 SQIVND (reference sequence). This CDR3 is built from 15 residues. CDR3: CASSMVSGAPETQYF.

This chain joins TRBV6-2 or TRBV6-3 and TRBJ2-1; lacking DNA, the TRBD2 call made by TCRdb goes unchecked. This CDR3 contains 14 residues. Germline lookup yields CDR1 MNHEY and CDR2 SVGEGT. CDR3 protein: CASCSGREANEQFF.

The chain combines TRBV5-1 with TRBJ1-3; as DNA is missing, the TRBD1 call by TCRdb cannot be tested. Germline V gives CDR1 SGHRS, CDR2 YFSETQ. CDR3 length: 16 amino acids. CDR3 region: CASSPGQPISGNTIYF.

The V call is TRBV28, the J call TRBJ2-1; the TRBD2 assignment by TCRdb is unverifiable without DNA. This CDR3 is built from 18 residues. Germline V gene lookup returns CDR1 MDHEN and CDR2 SYDVKM. This CDR3 reads CASSSRTSGARRYNEQFF.

The genes are TRBV29-1 and TRBJ1-2; TCRdb names TRBD1, which stays unverified in the absence of DNA. Germline CDR1 SQVTM, CDR2 ANQGSEA. The length of the CDR3 is 13 residues. This CDR3 reads CSVVTGGDYGYTF.

The V gene is TRBV12-3 or TRBV12-4, the J gene TRBJ2-7. This CDR3 spans 12 amino acids. CDR3 region: CASSPDWFQQYF.

V is TRBV5-5 and J is TRBJ2-7. This CDR3 is 17 amino acids long. Germline lookup yields CDR1 SGHKS and CDR2 YYEKEE (reference sequence). The CDR3 spells CASSLDRNGLKSSEQYF.

The chain employs TRBV27 and TRBJ1-6; TCRdb's assignment of TRBD1 cannot be checked, as there is no DNA. The CDR3 covers 12 residues. CDR1 and CDR2 (germline): MNHEY, SMNVEV (reference sequence). The CDR3 loop reads CASSPLNSPLHF.

The chain joins TRBV12-5 to TRBJ2-2. Germline CDR1 LGHNT, CDR2 FRNRAP. The CDR3 spans 13 residues. Here the CDR3 reads CASGLGNTGELFF.